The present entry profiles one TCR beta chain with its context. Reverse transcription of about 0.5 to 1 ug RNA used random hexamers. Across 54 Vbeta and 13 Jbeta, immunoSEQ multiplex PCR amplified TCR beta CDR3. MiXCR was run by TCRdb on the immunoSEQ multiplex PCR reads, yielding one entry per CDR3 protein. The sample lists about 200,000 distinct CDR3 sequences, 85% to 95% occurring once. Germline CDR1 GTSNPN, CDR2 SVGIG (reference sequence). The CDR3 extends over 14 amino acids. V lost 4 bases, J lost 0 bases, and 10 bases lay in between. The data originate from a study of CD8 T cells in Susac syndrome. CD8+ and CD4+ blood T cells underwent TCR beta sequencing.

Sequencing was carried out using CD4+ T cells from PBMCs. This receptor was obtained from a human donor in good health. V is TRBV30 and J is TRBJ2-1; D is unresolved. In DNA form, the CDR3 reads TGTGCCTGGATTAAACCCAGCTCCTACAATGAGCAGTTCTTC. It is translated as CAWIKPSSYNEQFF.